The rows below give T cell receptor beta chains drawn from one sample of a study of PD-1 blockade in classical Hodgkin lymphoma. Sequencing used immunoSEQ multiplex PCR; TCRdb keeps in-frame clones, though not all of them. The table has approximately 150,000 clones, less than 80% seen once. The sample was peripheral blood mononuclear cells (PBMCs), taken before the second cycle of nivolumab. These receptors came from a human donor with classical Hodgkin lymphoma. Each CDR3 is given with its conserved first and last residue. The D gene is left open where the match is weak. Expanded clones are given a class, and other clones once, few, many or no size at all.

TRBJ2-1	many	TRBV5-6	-	TGTGCCAGCAGCCAAGGACAGCGTCAATGGGAGCAGTTCTTC	CASSQGQRQWEQFF
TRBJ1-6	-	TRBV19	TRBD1	TGTGCCAGTAGCCGGGACAGGGGTTCACCCCTCCACTTT	CASSRDRGSPLHF
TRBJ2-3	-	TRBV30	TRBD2	TGTGCCTGGAGTGTACTCAGCGGGGTCACAGATACGCAGTATTTT	CAWSVLSGVTDTQYF
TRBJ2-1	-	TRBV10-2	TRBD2	TGCGCCAGCGGAACTAGCGGGGCCCCGATTGAGCAGTTCTTC	CASGTSGAPIEQFF
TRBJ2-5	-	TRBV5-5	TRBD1	TGTGCCAGCAGCTCGGACAGGGGAGAGACCCAGTACTTC	CASSSDRGETQYF
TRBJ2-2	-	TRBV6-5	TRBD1	TGTGCCAGCAGTTACTCCCCAGGGGGCCACGGGGAGCTGTTTTTT	CASSYSPGGHGELFF
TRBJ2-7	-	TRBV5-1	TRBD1	TGCGCCAGCAGCGGGACGTCAAGACAGGGCTTAGACGAGCAGTACTTC	CASSGTSRQGLDEQYF
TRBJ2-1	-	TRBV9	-	TGTGCCAGCAGCCCCGGGACCCTCCTCAATGAGCAGTTCTTC	CASSPGTLLNEQFF
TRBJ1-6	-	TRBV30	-	TGTGCCTGGAGTGTGGAGGGAGGGAGACCCCTCCACTTT	CAWSVEGGRPLHF
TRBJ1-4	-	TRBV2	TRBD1	TGTGCCAGCAGTTCCGGGACAGGGTTTGAAAAACTGTTTTTT	CASSSGTGFEKLFF
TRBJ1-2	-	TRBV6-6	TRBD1	TGTGCCAGCACCAAGGGGACAGGGGGTGATGGCTACACCTTC	CASTKGTGGDGYTF
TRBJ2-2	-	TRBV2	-	TGTGCCAGCAGTGAATTTGGGGTGAACACCGGGGAGCTGTTTTTT	CASSEFGVNTGELFF
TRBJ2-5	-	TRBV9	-	TGTGCCAGCAGCGTAGAGCCCCTAGGTGGGACCCAGTACTTC	CASSVEPLGGTQYF
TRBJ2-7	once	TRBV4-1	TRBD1	TGCGCCAGCAGCCCTATAGGGACAGGGTTGGTGGGCGAGCAGTACTTC	CASSPIGTGLVGEQYF
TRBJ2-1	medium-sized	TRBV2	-	TGTGCCAGCAATAGCAGGAGCCCCTACAATGAGCAGTTCTTC	CASNSRSPYNEQFF
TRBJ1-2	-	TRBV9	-	TGTGCCAGCAGTCTGGTTAACTATGGCTACACCTTC	CASSLVNYGYTF
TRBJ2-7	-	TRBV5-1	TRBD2	TGCGCCAGCAGCTTTAAGCCGGGACTAGCGGGGGACTTCTCTTCCGCCCCTTACGAGCAGTACTTC	CASSFKPGLAGDFSSAPYEQYF
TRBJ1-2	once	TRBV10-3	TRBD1	TGTGCCATCAAAGGACAGGGGGATACGTTTGGCTACACCTTC	CAIKGQGDTFGYTF
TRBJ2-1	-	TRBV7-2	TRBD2	TGTGCCAGCAGCACCCCGGGACTAGCGGGGAAATGGAACAATGAGCAGTTCTTC	CASSTPGLAGKWNNEQFF
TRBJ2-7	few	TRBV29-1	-	TGCAGCGTTTACACAGGGTCCTCCTACGAGCAGTACTTC	CSVYTGSSYEQYF
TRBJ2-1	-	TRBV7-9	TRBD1	TGTGCCAGCAGAAGAAGTAGGGTCGTGACAGGGGGCAATGAGCAGTTCTTC	CASRRSRVVTGGNEQFF
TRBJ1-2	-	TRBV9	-	TGTGCCAGCACATTCGGGGGTAACTATGGCTACACCTTC	CASTFGGNYGYTF
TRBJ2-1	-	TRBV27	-	TGTGCCAGCAGTTTATTATTGGGAAGCTCCTACAATGAGCAGTTCTTC	CASSLLLGSSYNEQFF
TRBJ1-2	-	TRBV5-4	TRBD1	TGTGCCAGCAGCTCTACAGGGGCTCATGGCTACACCTTC	CASSSTGAHGYTF
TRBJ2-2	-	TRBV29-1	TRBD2	TGCAGCGGGGGGGGCAGCGGGAGTACCACCGGGGAGCTGTTTTTT	CSGGGSGSTTGELFF
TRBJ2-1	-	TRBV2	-	TGTGCCAGCAGTGAAGCTGGTGAGCAGTTCTTC	CASSEAGEQFF
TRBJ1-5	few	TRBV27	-	TGTGCCAGCAGAACCGGACATTTCAATCAGCCCCAGCATTTT	CASRTGHFNQPQHF
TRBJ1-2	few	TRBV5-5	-	TGTGCCAGCAGCTTCAGCTATAACTATGGCTACACCTTC	CASSFSYNYGYTF
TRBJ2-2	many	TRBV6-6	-	TGTGCCAGCAGATCGGGACACGGGGAGCTGTTTTTT	CASRSGHGELFF
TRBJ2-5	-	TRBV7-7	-	TGTGCCAGCAGCTTAGGATCGGGCCGTGGATTGGAGACCCAGTACTTC	CASSLGSGRGLETQYF
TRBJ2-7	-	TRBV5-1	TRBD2	TGCGCCAGCAGCTCCACTCGAGCGGGGGGCTACGAGCAGTACTTC	CASSSTRAGGYEQYF
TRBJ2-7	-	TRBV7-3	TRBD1	TGTGCCAGCAGCTTAGCGAGGGGACAGGGCCGTAACTCCTACGAGCAGTACTTC	CASSLARGQGRNSYEQYF
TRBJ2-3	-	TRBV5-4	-	TGTGCCAGCAGCTTAACGGGAGCCAGCACAGATACGCAGTATTTT	CASSLTGASTDTQYF
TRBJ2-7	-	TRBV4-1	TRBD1	TGCGCCAGCAGCCAAGATCCGGGGGCAGGGGGCATCTACGAGCAGTACTTC	CASSQDPGAGGIYEQYF
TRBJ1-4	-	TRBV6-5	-	TGTGCCAGCAGTTACCCGACAGAACCTGGGGGAAAACTGTTTTTT	CASSYPTEPGGKLFF
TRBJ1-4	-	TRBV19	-	TGTGCCAGTAGACCTACAGGGTCAACTAATGAAAAACTGTTTTTT	CASRPTGSTNEKLFF
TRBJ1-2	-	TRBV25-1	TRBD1	TGTGCCAGCAGCACCGGACAGGGGAACTATGGCTACACCTTC	CASSTGQGNYGYTF
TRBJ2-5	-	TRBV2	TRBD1	TGTGCCAGCAGTGAAGCTGGGACAGGGGTAGAGACCCAGTACTTC	CASSEAGTGVETQYF
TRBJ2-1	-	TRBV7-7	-	TGTGCCAGCAGCTCCAGTATCCTGGATCACAATGAGCAGTTCTTC	CASSSSILDHNEQFF
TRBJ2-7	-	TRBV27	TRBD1	TGTGCCAGCAGTAGGTACAGGGGAACCTACGAGCAGTACTTC	CASSRYRGTYEQYF
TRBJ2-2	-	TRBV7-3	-	TGTGCCAGCACCCTAGGAGGGAGAACCGGGGAGCTGTTTTTT	CASTLGGRTGELFF
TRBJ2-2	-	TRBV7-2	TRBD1	TGTGCCAGCAGCGGACAGGGGTCCGGGGAGCTGTTTTTT	CASSGQGSGELFF
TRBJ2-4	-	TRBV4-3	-	TGCGCCAGCAGCCAAGAAGGGAGTTCCAAAAACATTCAGTACTTC	CASSQEGSSKNIQYF
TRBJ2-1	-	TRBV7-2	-	TGTGCCAGCAGCACCTTCGGTAGCTCCTACAATGAGCAGTTCTTC	CASSTFGSSYNEQFF
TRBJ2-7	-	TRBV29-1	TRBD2	TGCAGCGTTGAAGTCCTAGCGGACTCCTACGAGCAGTACTTC	CSVEVLADSYEQYF
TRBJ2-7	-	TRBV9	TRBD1	TGTGCCAGCACCCCGACTGGGACAGAATACGAGCAGTACTTC	CASTPTGTEYEQYF
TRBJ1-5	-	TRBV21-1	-	TGTGCCAGCGGACCGACGGACCTCCGAGGCGGTCAGCCCCAGCATTTT	CASGPTDLRGGQPQHF
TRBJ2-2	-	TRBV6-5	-	TGTGCCAGCAGTTACCGACAAGGAAGGGGGGAGCTGTTTTTT	CASSYRQGRGELFF
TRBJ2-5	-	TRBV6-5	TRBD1	TGTGCCAGCAGTTACTCAGGGGGACAGATCCAAGAGACCCAGTACTTC	CASSYSGGQIQETQYF
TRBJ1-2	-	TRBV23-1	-	TGCGCCAGCAGTCAATCTGGGGCAGGGAGGGTCTATGGCTACACCTTC	CASSQSGAGRVYGYTF
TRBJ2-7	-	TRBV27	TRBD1	TGTGCCAGCAGATTAGACAGGGCGGCGTCCTACGAGCAGTACTTC	CASRLDRAASYEQYF
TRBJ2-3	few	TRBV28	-	TGTGCCAGCAGTTATTGGTGGGGAGATACGCAGTATTTT	CASSYWWGDTQYF
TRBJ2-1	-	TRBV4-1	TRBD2	TGCGCCAGCAGCCAAGATTGGAGGGAGGGATACAATGAGCAGTTCTTC	CASSQDWREGYNEQFF